This T cell receptor (beta chain) came from a study of a mutant IDH1 vaccine in newly diagnosed glioma. Turning to the study itself: Of the patients given treatment, around 62% were male and 37.5% were female, and a mean age of approximately 40 years was recorded. Most had both radiotherapy and temozolomide beforehand; others had only one. General study results and limits: Top-clonotype changes in peripheral T cells seemed unrelated to pseudoprogression.

Regarding this clone: Its specificity is not known.

Regarding time point: baseline, week 1 (first vaccination visit). Treatment in this sample: pre-vaccination baseline after standard-of-care therapy. Sequencing was performed with immunoSEQ multiplex PCR; in TCRdb, only in-frame clones are kept and a portion is missing. The table records 75,000 to 100,000 clones, about 80% of them present only once. The CDR3 runs 14 residues. Trimming cost V 3 bases and J 9 bases, with 18 bases left between them. Germline V lookup: CDR1 LGHNA, CDR2 YNFKEQ. This receptor was obtained from a middle-aged man with glioma. Some clones in this sample may be carry-over from other donors' samples. V and J are TRBV4-2 and TRBJ2-7; TRBD1 might be the D (5 bases). The material was PBMCs, obtained from a glioma patient treated with radiotherapy, temozolomide or both. The CDR3 DNA reads as TGTGCCAGCAGCCAGTGGGGCAGCTACGATGGGCAGTACTTC. This sequence encodes CASSQWGSYDGQYF.